These T cell receptor beta chains were read from a single sample in a study of T cell responses to AZD1222 COVID-19 vaccine. The method was immunoSEQ multiplex PCR; TCRdb's version includes in-frame clones alone and lacks a portion of them. Of roughly 77,000 clones listed, about 91% are singletons. Sample: peripheral blood, taken on day 0 of MenACWY control vaccination. All receptors derive from an adult in good health. Both conserved end residues are part of each CDR3.

j_call	v_call	cdr3_aa
TRBJ2-3	TRBV19	CASSSRTDTQYF
TRBJ2-1	TRBV11-3	CASSLVGLAGRNEQFF
TRBJ1-4	TRBV5-1	CASSPIQGTGEKLFF
TRBJ1-3	TRBV28	CASSLLGNTIYF
TRBJ2-2	TRBV28	CASSLGGVNTGELFF
TRBJ2-7	TRBV6-5	CASSRGQGTPYEQYF
TRBJ2-7	TRBV28	CASIYGYEQYF
TRBJ2-7	TRBV7-5	CVRSSYRVQYEQYF
TRBJ1-2	TRBV6-5	CASLGYWEQNYGYTF
TRBJ2-7	TRBV30	CAGTRDSTYEQYF
TRBJ1-4	TRBV4-3	CASSQEAKSRGEKLFF
TRBJ1-1	TRBV6-5	CASNQGLEAFF
TRBJ2-1	TRBV18	CASSPTRATNNEQFF
TRBJ2-2	TRBV6-6	CASSYGTDTGELFF
TRBJ2-1	TRBV5-1	CASSLVAGIHNEQFF
TRBJ1-3	TRBV7-2	CASSHGDSGNTIYF
TRBJ1-1	TRBV5-5	CASSWGGNTEAFF
TRBJ1-5	TRBV6-1	CASSEASILSNQPQHF
TRBJ2-7	TRBV19	CAVTPPGTEYEQYF
TRBJ2-1	TRBV3-1/TRBV3-2	CASRLQGGGNEQFF
TRBJ2-5	TRBV7-2	CASSLSTLQETQYF
TRBJ2-7	TRBV6-6	CASRVGSYEQYF
TRBJ2-5	TRBV28	CASSLYRTGAGETQYF
TRBJ1-4	TRBV5-8	CASSYGTGATNEKLFF
TRBJ1-5	TRBV27	CASSLLAGGGQPQHF
TRBJ2-1	TRBV6-2/TRBV6-3	CASSDARDSGREQFF
TRBJ2-6	TRBV6-1	CASSDRQGPGANVLTF
TRBJ2-3	TRBV7-2	CASSPTGTDTQYF
TRBJ2-7	TRBV18	CASSPGTGTSYEQYF
TRBJ2-5	TRBV24-1	CATSDPNRQGWAGGQYF
TRBJ1-1	TRBV7-8	CASSLTGAPLNTEAFF
TRBJ1-4	TRBV5-1	CASSLVAGGIGGNEKLFF
TRBJ1-1	TRBV10-1	CASSNETLMKSSHTEAFF
TRBJ1-5	TRBV27	CASSSTGLGNQPQHF
TRBJ1-5	TRBV6-5	CASSSPGTPQHF
TRBJ1-2	TRBV7-3	CASSLGDRQGGRGYTF
TRBJ1-5	TRBV6-5	CASRLDRGQPQHF
TRBJ1-6	TRBV3-1/TRBV3-2	CASSQPDRWGSPLHF
TRBJ2-1	TRBV7-6	CASSPRVVSSGGSSYNEQFF
TRBJ2-6	TRBV6-2/TRBV6-3	CASSQGRFSGANVLTF
TRBJ2-3	TRBV29-1	CSVGPPGATDTQYF
TRBJ2-7	TRBV6-5	CASRSTGPGEQYF
TRBJ2-7	TRBV29-1	CSVEGRERLEQYF
TRBJ2-3	TRBV4-2	CASSQAATSTDTQYF
TRBJ1-2	TRBV12-3/TRBV12-4	CASRQTRVDGYTF
TRBJ2-1	TRBV27	CASSLRASSYNEQFF
TRBJ2-1	TRBV7-3	CASSLRLAGHNEQFF
TRBJ1-5	TRBV27	CASSLSFDSNQPQHF
TRBJ1-1	TRBV15	CATSREAGKNTEAFF
TRBJ2-3	TRBV7-2	CASSALGRPDTQYF
TRBJ2-7	TRBV3-1/TRBV3-2	CASSQDGPSGSRAEQYF
TRBJ1-5	TRBV19	CASSIEQISNQPQHF
TRBJ2-3	TRBV2	CASSGPGVRADTQYF
TRBJ2-5	TRBV3-1/TRBV3-2	CASSQAQTGGRETQYF
TRBJ2-7	TRBV7-9	CASSLAGDSRKSYEQYF